These 4 T cell receptor beta chains came from one sample sequenced in a study of blood T cell repertoires in COVID-19 (dated by TCRdb to 2020 to 2021). Libraries were built with the immunoSEQ multiplex PCR assay. TCRdb carries this immuneACCESS record with in-frame sequences only. Its versions omit some clonotypes, under half of them owing to an unresolved V gene in the studies checked, with the rest unexplained. In this sample the table shows 58,000 or so clones, about nine tenths of which occur a single time. 7.5% to 9.5% of the sample is held by the ten biggest clonotypes. The sequenced material came from peripheral blood. The receptor source for this set is a woman in her 70s with active COVID-19.

This chain joins TRBV19 and TRBJ2-3, with TRBD2 matching over 11 bases. CDR3 length: 14 amino acids. CDR1 LNHDA and CDR2 SQIVND come from the germline V gene (reference sequence). V shed 7 bases, J shed 5 bases, and the junction held 5 bases outside the gene matches. The chain's CDR3 is CASTLAGGKDTQYF. CDR3 in DNA: TGTGCCAGTACCCTAGCGGGAGGAAAAGATACGCAGTATTTT.

The chain has TRBV28 and TRBJ1-4; D perhaps matches TRBD1 (6 bases). From germline, CDR1 is MDHEN and CDR2 SYDVKM. The CDR3 runs to 16 residues. The V and J ends lost 4 bases and 5 bases respectively, with 17 bases between them. In DNA, the CDR3 is TGTGCCAGCAGTTCCGGACAGCAATTAGAAAATGAAAAACTGTTTTTT. Translating it yields CASSSGQQLENEKLFF. Full variable domain (missing parts from reference TRBV28 and TRBJ1-4): DVKVTQSSRYLVKRTGEKVFLECVQDMDHENMFWYRQDPGLGLRLIYFSYDVKMKEKGDIPEGYSVSREKKERFSLILESASTNQTSMYLCASSSGQQLENEKLFFGSGTQLSVL.

J is TRBJ2-3 and V is TRBV11-2; 11 bases are a match to TRBD2. J gave up 3 bases and V 2 bases, and 10 bases lay outside the gene matches. The CDR3 runs to 18 residues. Looked up from germline, CDR1 is SGHAT and CDR2 is FQNNGV. The CDR3 DNA sequence: TGTGCCAGCAGCTTACGGATACTAGCGGGAGATAGGACAGATACGCAGTATTTT. Translation gives CASSLRILAGDRTDTQYF.

About this clone: The junction and the germline gene differ at one end; a read error may be behind it. The genes are TRBV5-4 and TRBJ2-2, with D possibly TRBD2 on 6 matching bases. CDR1 and CDR2 from the germline V gene are SGHNT and YYREEE (reference sequence). The CDR3 length is 10 residues. In nucleotides, the CDR3 is TGTGCCAGGGGAGGCCGGGGAGCTGTTTTT. This sequence encodes CARGGRGAVF.